These 4 T cell receptor beta chains were sequenced from one sample in a study of patients and donors after allogeneic stem cell transplantation. Each CDR3 protein is one row after TCRdb ran MiXCR on the RT-PCR reads. This sample has under 200,000 distinct CDR3 sequences, with roughly 31% found just once. The source material was blood, either unsorted or a sorted T cell fraction (not recorded which). The receptors come from a human donor who was either an allogeneic HSCT recipient or a stem cell or donor lymphocyte infusion donor (not recorded which). It is not recorded whose cells these are; they may come from a transplant donor.

The chain carries TRBV20-1 and TRBJ2-2, with 7 bases fitting TRBD2. In germline, CDR1 is DFQATT, CDR2 SNEGSKA (reference sequence). This CDR3 spans 16 amino acids. Trimming at V came to 5 bases and at J to 2 bases, leaving 11 bases not matched to a gene. This CDR3 reads CSAWPYGRTNTGELFF. CDR3 coding DNA: TGCAGTGCTTGGCCTTACGGGAGGACCAACACCGGGGAGCTGTTTTTT.

This clonotype was seen ten or more times. The chain recombines TRBV5-6 with TRBJ1-5; 8 nucleotides line up with TRBD1. J gave up 4 bases and V 1 base, and 4 bases lay outside the gene matches. This CDR3 region has 15 residues. Germline V CDR1 and CDR2: SGHDT, YYEEEE. In DNA form, the CDR3 reads TGTGCCAGCAGCTTGTGGCACAGGGGGAATCAGCCCCAGCATTTT. Encoded protein: CASSLWHRGNQPQHF.

This sequence joins TRBV6-5 and TRBJ2-3, with D possibly being TRBD1 or TRBD2 (6 bases each). The germline V gene encodes CDR1 MNHEY and CDR2 SVGAGI. The CDR3 is made up of 15 amino acids. Trimming cost V 2 bases and J 1 base, with 10 bases left between them. CDR3 sequence: CASSYAEGGTDTQYF. CDR3 bases: TGTGCCAGCAGTTACGCGGAGGGGGGCACAGATACGCAGTATTTT.

The count of this clonotype is one. The chain is built from TRBV20-1 and TRBJ2-1; 7 bases match TRBD1. Germline V gene lookup returns CDR1 DFQATT and CDR2 SNEGSKA (reference sequence). This CDR3 spans 12 amino acids. J was trimmed by 8 bases and V by 3 bases; bases with no gene match: 4. CDR3 sequence: CSASDRVDEQFF. Written as DNA, the CDR3 is TGCAGTGCTAGTGACAGGGTCGATGAGCAGTTCTTC.